These T cell receptor beta chains were read from a single sample in a study of cytomegalovirus exposure and HLA in healthy donors. The method was immunoSEQ multiplex PCR; TCRdb's version includes in-frame clones alone and lacks a portion of them. The sample consists of approximately 110,000 clones, about an eighth of them appearing once. Sample: PBMCs. The receptors here all came from a man in his forties in good health and CMV-seropositive. Each CDR3 is given with its conserved first and last residue. Fields, in order: D gene, J gene, V gene, clone size, CDR3 length, CDR3 DNA, CDR3 protein. A D gene is named only where the DNA matches it firmly. Clone size is stated in some rows and not others, as once, few, many or a class when expanded.

- TRBJ2-1 TRBV4-2 few 15 TGTGCCAGCAGCCAAGGCGGGATTGCTTCTCGGGAGCAGTTCTTC CASSQGGIASREQFF
- TRBJ2-2 TRBV9 few 19 TGTGCCAGCAGCCCCCGGGGGGCGCGTGGCGGGAGTCTTTTCGGGGAGCTGTTTTTT CASSPRGARGGSLFGELFF
TRBD2 TRBJ2-3 TRBV10-3 - 14 TGTGCCATCGCACTAGCGGGTGGCACAGATACGCAGTATTTT CAIALAGGTDTQYF
TRBD1 TRBJ1-2 TRBV7-9 - 15 TGTGCCAGCAGCTCGGTCCGGGACAGCCTCTATGGCTACACCTTC CASSSVRDSLYGYTF
TRBD2 TRBJ2-7 TRBV28 - 16 TGTGCCAGCAGTCCCCCCGGGACTAGCGGAAGCTACGAGCAGTACTTC CASSPPGTSGSYEQYF
- TRBJ2-7 TRBV11-2 - 14 TGTGCCAGCAGCCCTGGGGCAGCTACCTACGAGCAGTACTTC CASSPGAATYEQYF
- TRBJ2-5 TRBV28 - 16 TGTGCCAGCAGCCCAGGGGCCACGGGGTTCCAAGAGACCCAGTACTTC CASSPGATGFQETQYF
- TRBJ2-7 TRBV30 - 12 TGTGCCTTGGGCTGGGACTCCTACGAGCAGTACTTC CALGWDSYEQYF
- TRBJ1-5 TRBV7-8 - 13 TGTGCCAGCGGGAGAATAGGCAATCAGCCCCAGCATTTT CASGRIGNQPQHF
- TRBJ2-3 TRBV6-5 few 14 TGTGCCAGCAGCCCGGGACTCGCCACAGATACGCAGTATTTT CASSPGLATDTQYF
- TRBJ2-7 TRBV5-5 - 11 TGTGCCAGCAGCTCCCCGTACGAGCAGTACTTC CASSSPYEQYF
- TRBJ1-2 TRBV28 few 14 TGTGCCAGCAGTTCCTTCCAGCAGGCGAATGGCTACACCTTC CASSSFQQANGYTF
- TRBJ1-1 TRBV18 - 13 TGTGCCAGCTCACCCGGGACAATCCCTGAAGCTTTCTTT CASSPGTIPEAFF
- TRBJ2-3 TRBV7-2 - 17 TGTGCCAGCAGCTCCTCGGTCCTAGGAAGAGGCACAGATACGCAGTATTTT CASSSSVLGRGTDTQYF
- TRBJ2-7 TRBV5-1 few 15 TGCGCCAGCAGCTTGGAGTGGGCTCATGACTACGAGCAGTACTTC CASSLEWAHDYEQYF
TRBD1 TRBJ1-3 TRBV7-6 - 18 TGTGCCAGCAGCCCTATAGGTGGGACAGGGCCACTATTAAACACCATATATTTT CASSPIGGTGPLLNTIYF
- TRBJ2-7 TRBV15 - 17 TGTGCCACCAGCAGAGATCAGGCAGGGGCCCATTCCTACGAGCAGTACTTC CATSRDQAGAHSYEQYF
TRBD2 TRBJ2-1 TRBV6-5 few 14 TGTGCCAGCAGGGCCGGGACTAGCGGGAATGAGCAGTTCTTC CASRAGTSGNEQFF
- TRBJ2-2 TRBV14 - 16 TGTGCCAGCAGCCAAGATCTTAATTTAGTAACCGGGGAGCTGTTTTTT CASSQDLNLVTGELFF
- TRBJ2-5 TRBV7-9 few 13 TGTGCCAGCAGCTTCGGGGACCAAGAGACCCAGTACTTC CASSFGDQETQYF